Sequencing of this T cell receptor beta chain was carried out in a study of OX40 agonist ivuxolimab in advanced cancers. TCRdb's copy holds only in-frame clones and misses some; the assay was immunoSEQ multiplex PCR. This sample has roughly 90,000 clones; approximately 89% occur once, and the top ten carry around 0.21%. The V gene's germline CDR1 is SGHDT and CDR2 YYEEEE. The CDR3 consists of 13 residues. The V and J ends lost 1 base and 5 bases respectively, with 10 bases between them. This clonotype was sampled from an adult with an advanced solid tumor such as melanoma, head and neck, liver or kidney cancer. The chain joins TRBV5-6 to TRBJ2-7; D tentatively fits TRBD1 or TRBD2 (6 bases each). The sequences come from CD4+ or CD8+ T cells sorted from blood, collected in a trial of the OX40 agonist ivuxolimab. This CDR3 reads CASSLWGADEQYF. The CDR3 nucleotides read TGTGCCAGCAGCTTGTGGGGGGCCGACGAGCAGTACTTC.